This T cell receptor (beta chain) is from a study of blood T cell repertoires in COVID-19. About the research overall: T cells, B-cell-depleted T cells, or PBMCs provided the cDNA or gDNA that served as material.

The repertoire was sequenced with immunoSEQ multiplex PCR; TCRdb's copy has only in-frame clones and lacks some. The table has 120,000 to 150,000 clones, around 80% seen once; the top ten hold around 40%. V lost 4 bases to trimming and J lost 5 bases; unmatched junction nucleotides: 7. Germline lookup yields CDR1 SGHNT and CDR2 YENEEA. This CDR3 comprises 15 residues. The sample comprised peripheral blood. This rearrangement joins TRBV11-3 to TRBJ2-5; 10 bases align to TRBD1. The TCR was taken from a human donor in a cohort sampled during active COVID-19. CDR3 sequence: CASSSTTGGLETQYF. CDR3 bases: TGTGCCAGCAGCTCCACGACAGGGGGCCTGGAGACCCAGTACTTC.